A selection of T cell receptor beta chains follows, all from one sample in a study of cytomegalovirus exposure and HLA in healthy donors. Using immunoSEQ multiplex PCR, the repertoire was profiled, and TCRdb retains in-frame clones only, with some absent. Here the sample spans under 100,000 clones, roughly 76% being singletons. Sequencing used PBMCs. These receptors came from a human donor in good health. The CDR3 runs from the conserved cysteine through the conserved F or W. A D gene is named only where the DNA matches it firmly. Part of the rows lack a size; the others show once, few, many or a class for expanded clones.

V	J	size	D	CDR3	DNA
TRBV19	TRBJ1-6	-	-	CASSPGGDNSPLHF	TGTGCCAGTAGCCCCGGTGGAGACAATTCACCCCTCCACTTT
TRBV19	TRBJ2-1	-	-	CASTPNNNEQFF	TGTGCCAGTACTCCGAACAACAATGAGCAGTTCTTC
TRBV7-2	TRBJ2-3	-	TRBD2	CASSPGLAQTQYF	TGTGCCAGCAGCCCCGGACTAGCGCAGACGCAGTATTTT
TRBV5-1	TRBJ2-7	-	-	CASSLGTVAYEQYF	TGCGCCAGCAGCTTGGGGACAGTGGCCTACGAGCAGTACTTC
TRBV5-6	TRBJ2-1	few	TRBD1	CASSLRQGGINEQFF	TGTGCCAGCAGCTTGAGACAGGGGGGCATCAATGAGCAGTTCTTC
TRBV27	TRBJ1-1	-	-	CASSPLGGGGNTEAFF	TGTGCCAGCAGCCCCTTAGGAGGAGGAGGGAACACTGAAGCTTTCTTT
TRBV5-1	TRBJ2-7	-	TRBD2	CASSLDRLAGERSEQYF	TGCGCCAGCAGCTTGGACAGGTTAGCGGGAGAAAGGTCCGAGCAGTACTTC
TRBV21-1	TRBJ2-2	-	-	CASSQSSTSGGSRGTGELFF	TGTGCCAGCAGCCAAAGTTCAACTAGCGGGGGATCCCGAGGCACCGGGGAGCTGTTTTTT
TRBV19	TRBJ1-1	-	-	CASSRGAEAFF	TGTGCCAGTAGTAGAGGTGCTGAAGCTTTCTTT
TRBV7-7	TRBJ2-7	-	TRBD2	CASSLAPTSGGVYEQYF	TGTGCCAGCAGCTTGGCCCCGACTAGCGGGGGGGTTTACGAGCAGTACTTC
TRBV29-1	TRBJ2-5	-	TRBD1	CSVPGTGKETQYF	TGCAGCGTTCCCGGGACAGGAAAAGAGACCCAGTACTTC
TRBV2	TRBJ2-6	many	-	CASIERVSDPGANVLTF	TGTGCCAGCATCGAACGGGTTTCCGATCCTGGGGCCAACGTCCTGACTTTC
TRBV2	TRBJ2-5	-	TRBD1	CASTRQGEEETQYF	TGTGCCAGCACGAGACAGGGGGAGGAAGAGACCCAGTACTTC
TRBV4-1	TRBJ1-4	-	-	CASSQDLTTTNEKLFF	TGCGCCAGCAGCCAAGATCTAACGACAACTAATGAAAAACTGTTTTTT
TRBV5-1	TRBJ1-3	-	-	CASSLAGTSNSGNTIYF	TGCGCCAGCAGCTTGGCCGGGACAAGCAATTCTGGAAACACCATATATTTT
TRBV5-1	TRBJ2-5	-	-	CASSPEGVWEETQYF	TGCGCCAGCAGCCCCGAGGGGGTATGGGAGGAGACCCAGTACTTC
TRBV19	TRBJ1-4	-	-	CATMTEPPEKLFF	TGTGCCACCATGACTGAACCCCCTGAAAAACTGTTTTTT
TRBV7-8	TRBJ1-6	-	-	CASSLFGQYNSPLHF	TGTGCCAGCAGCTTATTTGGCCAGTATAATTCACCCCTCCACTTT
TRBV29-1	TRBJ1-5	once	-	CSVKTGNSNQPQHF	TGCAGCGTTAAGACAGGTAATAGCAATCAGCCCCAGCATTTT
TRBV29-1	TRBJ1-5	few	-	CSVGGLNQPQHF	TGCAGCGTTGGGGGCCTAAATCAGCCCCAGCATTTT
TRBV27	TRBJ1-2	-	TRBD1	CASSLFPGGRGYTF	TGTGCCAGCAGTTTATTCCCAGGGGGCAGGGGCTACACCTTC
TRBV19	TRBJ2-7	-	-	CASSIGISEQYF	TGTGCCAGTAGTATAGGGATCAGCGAGCAGTACTTC
TRBV27	TRBJ2-3	once	-	CASLASGTDTQYF	TGTGCCAGCTTAGCTAGCGGCACAGATACGCAGTATTTT
TRBV5-8	TRBJ1-1	once	-	CASSLGSVNTEAFF	TGTGCCAGCAGCTTGGGTTCCGTGAACACTGAAGCTTTCTTT
TRBV27	TRBJ2-5	-	TRBD2	CAGSQGLAGDLETQYF	TGTGCCGGCAGTCAAGGACTAGCGGGGGATTTAGAGACCCAGTACTTC
TRBV4-3	TRBJ1-2	few	-	CASSQPPGGGYTF	TGCGCCAGCAGCCAACCCCCCGGCGGCGGCTACACCTTC
TRBV6-1	TRBJ2-7	-	-	CASSEFRSLSYEQYF	TGTGCCAGCAGTGAATTTAGGAGTTTAAGTTACGAGCAGTACTTC
TRBV7-2	TRBJ2-1	-	-	CASSLGADSYNEQFF	TGTGCCAGCAGCTTAGGGGCAGATTCCTACAATGAGCAGTTCTTC
TRBV19	TRBJ2-2	few	-	CASSIDNTYTGELFF	TGTGCCAGTAGTATAGATAACACCTACACCGGGGAGCTGTTTTTT
TRBV19	TRBJ1-2	-	-	CASSITGMVGYTF	TGTGCCAGTAGTATCACAGGGATGGTAGGCTACACCTTC
TRBV6-5	TRBJ1-2	-	-	CASRPQVPRGYTF	TGTGCCAGCAGACCCCAGGTGCCCCGGGGCTACACCTTC
TRBV18	TRBJ2-6	-	-	CASSRGPEGGAGANVLTF	TGTGCCAGCTCACGAGGCCCCGAGGGGGGGGCGGGGGCCAACGTCCTGACTTTC
TRBV15	TRBJ1-4	-	-	CATSRDRGIEKLFF	TGTGCCACCAGCAGAGATCGGGGAATTGAAAAACTGTTTTTT
TRBV6-6	TRBJ1-4	few	-	CASSITGTNEKLFF	TGTGCCAGCAGTATAACCGGGACAAATGAAAAACTGTTTTTT
TRBV6-5	TRBJ1-1	-	-	CASSRGGRSNTEAFF	TGTGCCAGCAGTCGCGGGGGACGATCGAACACTGAAGCTTTCTTT
TRBV6-6	TRBJ2-3	-	TRBD1	CASSYSRDSRTDTQYF	TGTGCCAGCAGTTACTCCCGGGACAGCCGCACAGATACGCAGTATTTT
TRBV5-1	TRBJ2-1	-	TRBD2	CASSLSQGLGNEQFF	TGCGCCAGCAGCTTAAGCCAGGGACTAGGGAATGAGCAGTTCTTC
TRBV27	TRBJ1-2	-	-	CASSLSRPGDHGYTF	TGTGCCAGCAGTTTATCCAGGCCAGGGGATCATGGCTACACCTTC
TRBV5-6	TRBJ2-2	once	TRBD2	CASSVPGLVELFF	TGTGCCAGCAGCGTCCCGGGACTAGTGGAGCTGTTTTTT
TRBV6-5	TRBJ1-5	-	TRBD1	CASSWGQEINQPQHF	TGTGCCAGCAGTTGGGGACAGGAGATCAATCAGCCCCAGCATTTT
TRBV19	TRBJ2-1	once	TRBD2	CASSIVYSGGAHNEQFF	TGTGCCAGTAGTATTGTGTACAGCGGGGGGGCCCACAATGAGCAGTTCTTC
TRBV9	TRBJ2-5	-	TRBD2	CASSLGTSGVQETQYF	TGTGCCAGCAGCCTAGGGACTAGCGGGGTCCAAGAGACCCAGTACTTC
TRBV10-3	TRBJ1-5	-	-	CATSPDSASNQPQHF	TGTGCCACGTCCCCCGACAGCGCTAGCAATCAGCCCCAGCATTTT
TRBV6-1	TRBJ1-5	-	-	CASRLGTGNYQPQHF	TGTGCCAGCAGACTTGGAACAGGGAACTATCAGCCCCAGCATTTT
TRBV5-1	TRBJ2-3	-	-	CASSPDTTDTQYF	TGCGCCAGCAGCCCTGACACCACAGATACGCAGTATTTT
TRBV18	TRBJ1-1	-	-	CASSPPGRGTEAFF	TGTGCCAGCTCACCCCCGGGGAGGGGTACTGAAGCTTTCTTT
TRBV19	TRBJ2-7	once	TRBD1	CASSVLTGGLSYEQYF	TGTGCCAGTAGTGTCCTGACAGGGGGCTTATCCTACGAGCAGTACTTC
TRBV5-1	TRBJ2-5	-	TRBD2	CASSLGTRGFQETQYF	TGCGCCAGCAGCTTGGGGACTAGAGGGTTCCAAGAGACCCAGTACTTC
TRBV18	TRBJ2-3	-	-	CASCLSGADTDTQYF	TGTGCCAGCTGCCTATCCGGAGCCGACACAGATACGCAGTATTTT
TRBV11-2	TRBJ2-5	few	TRBD2	CASSLGGGGWETQYF	TGTGCCAGCAGCTTAGGTGGGGGGGGATGGGAGACCCAGTACTTC
TRBV11-2	TRBJ2-1	-	TRBD2	CASTQRGVAVNEQFF	TGTGCCAGCACCCAGCGGGGGGTAGCGGTTAATGAGCAGTTCTTC
TRBV2	TRBJ1-2	-	-	CASSISGVRETYTF	TGTGCCAGCAGTATTTCAGGGGTAAGGGAAACCTACACCTTC
TRBV19	TRBJ2-1	-	-	CASSPGSSYNEQFF	TGTGCCAGTAGCCCGGGGAGCTCCTACAATGAGCAGTTCTTC
TRBV23-1	TRBJ1-2	-	-	CASSQHRGGINYGYTF	TGCGCCAGCAGTCAGCACCGGGGTGGGATTAACTATGGCTACACCTTC
TRBV20-1	TRBJ2-5	-	-	CSASFQETQYF	TGCAGTGCTAGCTTCCAAGAGACCCAGTACTTC
TRBV19	TRBJ1-2	once	-	CASTPLSGQTTNYGYTF	TGTGCCAGTACCCCCTTATCCGGACAGACGACTAACTATGGCTACACCTTC
TRBV19	TRBJ1-1	-	TRBD1	CASLTGGVRGTEAFF	TGTGCCAGTCTGACAGGGGGCGTAAGGGGCACTGAAGCTTTCTTT
TRBV7-2	TRBJ2-7	-	TRBD2	CASSSSSGNSYEQYF	TGTGCCAGCAGCTCATCTAGCGGAAACTCCTACGAGCAGTACTTC
TRBV25-1	TRBJ1-1	few	-	CASSETMSIPRRGTEAFF	TGTGCCAGCAGTGAAACAATGAGCATACCAAGGCGGGGCACTGAAGCTTTCTTT